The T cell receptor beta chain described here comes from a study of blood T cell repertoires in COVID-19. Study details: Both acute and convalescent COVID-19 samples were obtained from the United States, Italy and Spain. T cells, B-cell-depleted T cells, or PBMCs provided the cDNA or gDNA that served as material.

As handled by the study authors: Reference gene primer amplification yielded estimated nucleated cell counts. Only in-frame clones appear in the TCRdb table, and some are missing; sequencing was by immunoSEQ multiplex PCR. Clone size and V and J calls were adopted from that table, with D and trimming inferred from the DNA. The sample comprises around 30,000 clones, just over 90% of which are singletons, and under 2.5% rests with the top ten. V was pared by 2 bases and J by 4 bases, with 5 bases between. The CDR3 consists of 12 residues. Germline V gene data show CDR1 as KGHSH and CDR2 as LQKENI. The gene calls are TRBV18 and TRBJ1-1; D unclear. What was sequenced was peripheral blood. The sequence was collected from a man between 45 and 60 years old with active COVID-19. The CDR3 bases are TGTGCCAGCTCACCAGGGAGCACTGAAGCTTTCTTT. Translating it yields CASSPGSTEAFF.